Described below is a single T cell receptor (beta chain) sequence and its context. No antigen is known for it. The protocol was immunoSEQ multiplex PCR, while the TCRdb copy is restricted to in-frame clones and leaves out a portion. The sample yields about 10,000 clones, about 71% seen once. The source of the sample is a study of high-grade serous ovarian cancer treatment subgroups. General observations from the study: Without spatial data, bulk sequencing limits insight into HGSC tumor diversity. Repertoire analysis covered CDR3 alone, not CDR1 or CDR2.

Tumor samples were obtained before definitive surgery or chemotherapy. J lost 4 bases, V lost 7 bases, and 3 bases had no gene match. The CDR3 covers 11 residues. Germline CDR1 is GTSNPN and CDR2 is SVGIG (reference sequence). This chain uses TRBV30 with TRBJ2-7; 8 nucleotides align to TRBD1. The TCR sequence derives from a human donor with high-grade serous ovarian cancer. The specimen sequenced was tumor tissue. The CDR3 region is CAYRDRYEQYF. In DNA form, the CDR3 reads TGTGCCTATCGGGACAGGTACGAGCAGTACTTC.